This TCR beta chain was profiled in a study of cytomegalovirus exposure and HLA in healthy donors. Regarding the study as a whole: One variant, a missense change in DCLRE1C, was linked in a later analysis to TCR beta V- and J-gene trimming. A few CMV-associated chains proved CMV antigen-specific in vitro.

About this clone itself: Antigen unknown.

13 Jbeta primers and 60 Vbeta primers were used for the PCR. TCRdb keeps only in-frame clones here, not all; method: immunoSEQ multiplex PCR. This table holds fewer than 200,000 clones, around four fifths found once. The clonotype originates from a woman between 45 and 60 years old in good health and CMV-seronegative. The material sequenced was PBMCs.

CDR3 residues: CASSRGTSGATDTQYF. As DNA, the CDR3 is TGTGCCAGTAGTAGAGGGACTAGCGGCGCCACAGATACGCAGTATTTT. The V gene is TRBV19, the J gene TRBJ2-3, with TRBD2 identical over 11 bases. CDR1 is LNHDA and CDR2 is SQIVND in the germline V gene (reference sequence). Trimming took 4 bases from V and 2 from J; bases not matched to a gene: 5. The CDR3 totals 16 residues.